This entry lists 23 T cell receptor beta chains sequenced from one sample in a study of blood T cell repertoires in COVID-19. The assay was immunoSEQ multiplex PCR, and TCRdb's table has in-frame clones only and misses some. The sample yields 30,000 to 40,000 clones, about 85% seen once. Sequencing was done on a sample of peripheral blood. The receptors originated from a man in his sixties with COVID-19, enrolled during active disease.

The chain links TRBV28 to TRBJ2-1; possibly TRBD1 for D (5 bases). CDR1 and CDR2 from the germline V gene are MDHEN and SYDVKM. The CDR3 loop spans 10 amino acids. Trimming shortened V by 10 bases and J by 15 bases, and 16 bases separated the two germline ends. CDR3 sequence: CATQTQVPFF. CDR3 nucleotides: TGTGCCACCCAAACACAGGTACCGTTCTTC.

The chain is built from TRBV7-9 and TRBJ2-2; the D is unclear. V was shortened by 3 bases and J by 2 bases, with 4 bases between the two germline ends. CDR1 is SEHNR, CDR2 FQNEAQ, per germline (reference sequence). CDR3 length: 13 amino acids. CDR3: CASSFSNTGELFF. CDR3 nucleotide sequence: TGTGCCAGCAGCTTCTCTAACACCGGGGAGCTGTTTTTT. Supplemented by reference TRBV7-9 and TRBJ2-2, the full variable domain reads DTGVSQNPRHKITKRGQNVTFRCDPISEHNRLYWYRQTLGQGPEFLTYFQNEAQLEKSRLLSDRFSAERPKGSFSTLEIQRTEQGDSAMYLCASSFSNTGELFFGEGSRLTVL.

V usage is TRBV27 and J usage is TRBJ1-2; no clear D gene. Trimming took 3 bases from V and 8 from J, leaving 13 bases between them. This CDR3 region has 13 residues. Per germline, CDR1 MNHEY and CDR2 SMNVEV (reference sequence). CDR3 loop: CASSFAGFGGYTF. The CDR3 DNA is TGTGCCAGCAGTTTCGCAGGTTTCGGCGGCTACACCTTC.

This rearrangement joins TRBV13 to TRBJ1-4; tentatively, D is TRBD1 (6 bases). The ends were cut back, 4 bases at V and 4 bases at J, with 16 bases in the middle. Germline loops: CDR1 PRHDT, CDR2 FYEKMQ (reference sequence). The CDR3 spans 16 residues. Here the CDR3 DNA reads TGTGCCAGCAGCTCCGCCGGGGGGCAATTTAATGAAAAACTGTTTTTT. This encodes CASSSAGGQFNEKLFF.

For the CDR3, the DNA is TGTGCCAGCAGCCTACAAGATTTTATTCTGCAGGGCGGAACCTACGAGCAGTACTTC. It is translated as CASSLQDFILQGGTYEQYF. The rearrangement joins TRBV7-9 to TRBJ2-7; the D gene is possibly TRBD1 (5 bases). The V gene's germline CDR1 is SEHNR and CDR2 FQNEAQ (reference sequence). V dropped 5 bases and J dropped 2 bases, with 28 bases sitting between them. The CDR3 covers 19 residues.

CDR3 amino acids: CAWRAGQFNQPQHF. As DNA, the CDR3 is TGTGCCTGGAGGGCAGGGCAATTCAATCAGCCCCAGCATTTT. The chain combines TRBV30 with TRBJ1-5; weak D call: TRBD1 (5 bases). The V and J ends lost 3 bases and 3 bases respectively, with 12 bases between them. CDR1 GTSNPN and CDR2 SVGIG come from the germline V gene (reference sequence). The CDR3 is 14 residues long.

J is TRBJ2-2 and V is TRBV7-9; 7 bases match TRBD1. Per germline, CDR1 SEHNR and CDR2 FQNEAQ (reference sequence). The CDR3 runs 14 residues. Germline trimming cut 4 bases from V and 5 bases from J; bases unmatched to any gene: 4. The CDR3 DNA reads TGTGCCAGCAGCTCCACGACAGGGACCGGGGAGCTGTTTTTT. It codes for CASSSTTGTGELFF.

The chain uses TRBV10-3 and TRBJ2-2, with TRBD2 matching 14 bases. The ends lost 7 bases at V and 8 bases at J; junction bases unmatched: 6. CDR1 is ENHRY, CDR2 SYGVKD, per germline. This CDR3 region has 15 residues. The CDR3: CAIKSTSGRGGELFF. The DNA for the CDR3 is TGTGCCATCAAGTCGACTAGCGGGAGGGGTGGGGAGCTGTTTTTT.

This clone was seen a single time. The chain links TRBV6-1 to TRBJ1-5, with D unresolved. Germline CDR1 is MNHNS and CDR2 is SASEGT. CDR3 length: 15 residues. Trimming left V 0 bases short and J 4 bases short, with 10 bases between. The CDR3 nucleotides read TGTGCCAGCAGTGAAGCTCCAGGCGGGAATCAGCCCCAGCATTTT. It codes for CASSEAPGGNQPQHF.

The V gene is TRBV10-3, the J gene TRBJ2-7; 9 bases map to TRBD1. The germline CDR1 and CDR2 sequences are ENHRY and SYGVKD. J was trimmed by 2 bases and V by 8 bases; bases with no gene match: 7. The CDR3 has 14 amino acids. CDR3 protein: CAIGRQGVPYEQYF. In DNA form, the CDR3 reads TGTGCCATCGGCCGACAGGGGGTTCCCTACGAGCAGTACTTC.

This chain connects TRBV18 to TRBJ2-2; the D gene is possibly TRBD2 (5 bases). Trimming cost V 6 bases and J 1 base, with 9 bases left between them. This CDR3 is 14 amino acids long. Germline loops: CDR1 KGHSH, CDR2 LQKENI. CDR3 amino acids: CASSPRGNTGELFF. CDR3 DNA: TGTGCCAGCTCCCCTCGGGGGAACACCGGGGAGCTGTTTTTT.

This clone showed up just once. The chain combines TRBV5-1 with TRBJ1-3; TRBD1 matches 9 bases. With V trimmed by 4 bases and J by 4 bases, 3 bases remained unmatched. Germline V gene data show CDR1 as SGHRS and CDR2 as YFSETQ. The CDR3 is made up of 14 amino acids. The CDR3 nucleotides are TGCGCCAGCAGCCCAGGACAGGGGGGAAACACCATATATTTT. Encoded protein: CASSPGQGGNTIYF.

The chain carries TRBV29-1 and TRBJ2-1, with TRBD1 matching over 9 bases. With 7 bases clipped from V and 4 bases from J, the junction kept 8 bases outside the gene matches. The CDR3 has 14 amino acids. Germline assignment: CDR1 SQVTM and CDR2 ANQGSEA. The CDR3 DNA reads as TGCAGCGCTCCCCCCGGGACAGGGTACAATGAGCAGTTCTTC. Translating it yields CSAPPGTGYNEQFF.

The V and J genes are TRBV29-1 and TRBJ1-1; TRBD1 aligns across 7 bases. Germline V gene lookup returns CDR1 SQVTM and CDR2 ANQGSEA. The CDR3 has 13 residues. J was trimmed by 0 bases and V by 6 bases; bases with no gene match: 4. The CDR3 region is CSVGQNLNTEAFF. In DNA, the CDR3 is TGCAGCGTGGGACAGAACTTGAACACTGAAGCTTTCTTT.

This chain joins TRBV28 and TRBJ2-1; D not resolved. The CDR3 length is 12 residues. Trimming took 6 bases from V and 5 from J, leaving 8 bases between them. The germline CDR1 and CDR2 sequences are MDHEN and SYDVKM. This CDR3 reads CASRQLNNEQFF. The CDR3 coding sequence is TGTGCCAGCAGACAGCTAAACAATGAGCAGTTCTTC.

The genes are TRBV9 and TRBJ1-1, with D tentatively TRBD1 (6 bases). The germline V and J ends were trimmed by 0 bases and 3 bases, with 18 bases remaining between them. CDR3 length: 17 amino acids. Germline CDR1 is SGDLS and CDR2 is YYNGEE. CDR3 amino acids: CASSVGTFLKGDTEAFF. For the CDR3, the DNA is TGTGCCAGCAGCGTAGGGACTTTTCTAAAGGGGGACACTGAAGCTTTCTTT.

CDR3 bases: TGTGCCAGCAGTTACACGCTGTCGCAGGGAGGTCAGCCCCAGCATTTT. This gives the protein CASSYTLSQGGQPQHF. V gene TRBV6-6 combines with J gene TRBJ1-5; TRBD1 might be the D (5 bases). Germline CDR1 and CDR2: MNHNY and SVGAGI (reference sequence). V lost 2 bases and J 6 bases, leaving 17 bases between the germline ends. This CDR3 contains 16 residues.

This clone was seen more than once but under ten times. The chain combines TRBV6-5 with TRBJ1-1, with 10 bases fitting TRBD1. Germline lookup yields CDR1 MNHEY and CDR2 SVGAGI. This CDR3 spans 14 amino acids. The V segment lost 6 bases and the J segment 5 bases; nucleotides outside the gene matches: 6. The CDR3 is CASSQTGGETEAFF. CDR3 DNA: TGTGCCAGCAGCCAGACAGGGGGCGAGACTGAAGCTTTCTTT.

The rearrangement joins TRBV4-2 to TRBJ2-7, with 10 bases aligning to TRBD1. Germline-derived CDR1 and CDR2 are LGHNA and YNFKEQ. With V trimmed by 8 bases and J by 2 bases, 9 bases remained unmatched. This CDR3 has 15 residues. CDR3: CASRFGTGDPYEQYF. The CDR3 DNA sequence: TGTGCCAGCCGGTTCGGGACAGGGGATCCCTACGAGCAGTACTTC.

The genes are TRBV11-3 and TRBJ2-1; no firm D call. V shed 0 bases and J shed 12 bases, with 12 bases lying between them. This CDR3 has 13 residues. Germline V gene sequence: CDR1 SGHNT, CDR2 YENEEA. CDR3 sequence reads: CASSLDSGRGQFF. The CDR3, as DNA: TGTGCCAGCAGCTTAGATTCGGGTCGTGGGCAGTTCTTC.

This CDR3 is CASSSEGATNEKLFF. The CDR3, as DNA: TGTGCCAGCAGCTCCGAGGGTGCAACTAATGAAAAACTGTTTTTT. V gene TRBV7-9 combines with J gene TRBJ1-4; D call uncertain. Germline V gene data show CDR1 as SEHNR and CDR2 as FQNEAQ (reference sequence). The V end was cut by 4 bases, the J end by 0 bases, with 9 bases between. The CDR3 loop spans 15 amino acids.

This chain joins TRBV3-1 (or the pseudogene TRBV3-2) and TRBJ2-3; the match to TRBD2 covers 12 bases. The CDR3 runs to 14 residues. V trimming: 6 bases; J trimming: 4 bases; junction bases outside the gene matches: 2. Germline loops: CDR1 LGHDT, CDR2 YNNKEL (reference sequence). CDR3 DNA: TGTGCCAGCAGTGGACTAGCGGGATCAGATACGCAGTATTTT. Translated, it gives CASSGLAGSDTQYF.

CDR3 nucleotides: TGTGCCAGCAGTTTTGACAGATACAATGAGCAGTTCTTC. This codes for CASSFDRYNEQFF. This chain links TRBV12-3 or TRBV12-4 with TRBJ2-1, with a tentative D call TRBD1 (5 bases). There are 13 residues in the CDR3. V was cut by 3 bases and J by 4 bases, with 7 bases left in between.